These 31 T cell receptor beta chains were all obtained from the same sample, sequenced in a study of blood T cell repertoires in COVID-19. The table came from immunoSEQ multiplex PCR; TCRdb's copy has only in-frame clones and leaves some out. The sample carries some 96,000 clones, about 84% recorded once. Sequenced sample: peripheral blood. These receptors all come from a human donor in a cohort sampled during active COVID-19.

V and J are TRBV5-1 and TRBJ2-5; TRBD1 is a possible D gene (6 bases). Trimming stripped 3 bases from V and 4 bases from J, with 16 bases between. This CDR3 is built from 15 residues. The germline CDR1 and CDR2 sequences are SGHRS and YFSETQ. CDR3 nucleotides: TGCGCCAGCAGCTCCGGGACACAAGGGGGAGAGACCCAGTACTTC. It specifies CASSSGTQGGETQYF.

This sequence joins TRBV18 and TRBJ2-1, with D perhaps TRBD2 (6 bases). CDR3 length: 15 residues. From germline, CDR1 is KGHSH and CDR2 LQKENI. V was trimmed by 1 base and J by 8 bases, leaving 15 bases between them. CDR3 residues: CASSPLIRGFDEQFF. The CDR3 DNA follows: TGTGCCAGCTCACCACTTATCCGGGGGTTCGATGAGCAGTTCTTC.

This chain connects TRBV3-1 (or the pseudogene TRBV3-2) to TRBJ1-5, with 7 bases that match TRBD1. The ends lost 1 base at V and 4 bases at J; junction bases unmatched: 16. CDR3 length: 19 residues. Germline V gene lookup returns CDR1 LGHDT and CDR2 YNNKEL (reference sequence). This chain's CDR3 is CASSQGRQGSLVKNQPQHF. In DNA form, the CDR3 reads TGTGCCAGCAGCCAAGGAAGACAGGGAAGTTTAGTAAAGAATCAGCCCCAGCATTTT.

The chain recombines TRBV5-1 with TRBJ1-3, with a weak D call TRBD1 (5 bases). The V end was cut by 4 bases, the J end by 8 bases, with 16 bases between. The CDR3 is made up of 14 amino acids. Germline V gene data show CDR1 as SGHRS and CDR2 as YFSETQ. In DNA form, the CDR3 reads TGCGCCAGCAGCCTAGGAGGCAGGGAGGACACCATATATTTT. Amino acid sequence: CASSLGGREDTIYF.

The chain joins TRBV4-1 to TRBJ2-2; 15 nucleotides agree with TRBD2. The CDR3 loop spans 18 amino acids. From germline, CDR1 is MGHRA and CDR2 YSYEKL. V lost 3 bases and J lost 7; bases outside the gene matches: 9. The CDR3 spells CASSQRTSGRALGGELFF. In nucleotides, the CDR3 is TGCGCCAGCAGCCAGCGGACTAGCGGGAGGGCCCTCGGCGGGGAGCTGTTTTTT.

The chain carries TRBV11-2 and TRBJ1-2; 7 nucleotides line up with TRBD1. The V segment lost 7 bases and the J segment 6 bases; nucleotides outside the gene matches: 11. This CDR3 is 14 amino acids long. Germline values: CDR1 SGHAT, CDR2 FQNNGV. The CDR3 here is CASNKQGPSDGYTF. In DNA form, the CDR3 reads TGTGCCAGCAACAAACAGGGGCCCTCCGATGGCTACACCTTC.

The chain links TRBV18 to TRBJ1-4; D call uncertain. This CDR3 has 15 amino acids. V was cut by 3 bases and J by 8 bases, with 16 bases left in between. The V gene's germline CDR1 is KGHSH and CDR2 LQKENI. For the CDR3, the DNA is TGTGCCAGCTCACCTTCCGGGGTGGGAGGCGAAAAACTGTTTTTT. Amino acid sequence: CASSPSGVGGEKLFF.

This clone was counted once. This chain uses TRBV18 with TRBJ2-5; D is unclear. V lost 4 bases to trimming and J lost 1 base, with 7 bases between them. Looked up from germline, CDR1 is KGHSH and CDR2 is LQKENI. The CDR3 totals 13 residues. The CDR3 DNA sequence: TGTGCCAGCTCACAAACTGTCCAAGAGACCCAGTACTTC. It encodes CASSQTVQETQYF. Drawing the rest from reference TRBV18 and TRBJ2-5, the complete variable domain is NAGVMQNPRHLVRRRGQEARLRCSPMKGHSHVYWYRQLPEEGLKFMVYLQKENIIDESGMPKERFSAEFPKEGPSILRIQQVVRGDSAAYFCASSQTVQETQYFGPGTRLLVL.

The rearrangement joins TRBV2 to TRBJ1-6; 7 bases align to TRBD1. The CDR3 has 13 amino acids. Trimming at V came to 9 bases and at J to 5 bases, leaving 4 bases not matched to a gene. Germline V CDR1 and CDR2: SNHLY, FYNNEI. CDR3 sequence (DNA): TGTGCCAGTGGGGACAGAAATAATTCACCCCTCCACTTT. Its protein product is CASGDRNNSPLHF.

In DNA form, the CDR3 reads TGTGCCAGCAGTTACTCGAAACAGCAAGAGACCCAGTACTTC. Translation: CASSYSKQQETQYF. This chain links TRBV6-5 with TRBJ2-5; D remains ambiguous. V lost 0 bases, J lost 2 bases, and 7 bases lay in between. This CDR3 region has 14 residues. CDR1 MNHEY and CDR2 SVGAGI come from the germline V gene.

The chain has TRBV5-1 and TRBJ2-3; possible D gene TRBD2, 5 bases. The CDR3 totals 14 residues. The ends were cut back, 4 bases at V and 2 bases at J, with 11 bases in the middle. Germline CDR1 SGHRS, CDR2 YFSETQ. The CDR3, as DNA: TGCGCCAGCAGCGTAGGGAGCTTCACAGATACGCAGTATTTT. Translated, it gives CASSVGSFTDTQYF.

This sequence joins TRBV2 and TRBJ1-5; 7 bases align to TRBD1. Unmatched junction bases numbered 5, after V lost 6 bases and J lost 0 bases. This CDR3 contains 15 residues. The germline V gene has CDR1 SNHLY and CDR2 FYNNEI. The CDR3 DNA reads as TGTGCCAGCAGACGAACAGGGGATAGCAATCAGCCCCAGCATTTT. Its protein is CASRRTGDSNQPQHF.

The chain couples TRBV6-5 to TRBJ1-5; D ambiguous. The ends were cut back, 5 bases at V and 2 bases at J, with 13 bases in the middle. The CDR3 covers 15 residues. The germline V gene has CDR1 MNHEY and CDR2 SVGAGI. CDR3 sequence: CASSPGLEGNQPQHF. CDR3 nucleotides: TGTGCCAGCAGTCCCGGACTGGAGGGCAATCAGCCCCAGCATTTT.

This clone was picked up a small number of times. This sequence joins TRBV18 and TRBJ2-3, with a tentative D call TRBD2 (6 bases). The CDR3 covers 13 residues. CDR1 is KGHSH and CDR2 is LQKENI in the germline V gene. V dropped 3 bases and J dropped 4 bases, with 8 bases sitting between them. CDR3 DNA: TGTGCCAGCTCACCGGGGACTTCAGATACGCAGTATTTT. It translates to CASSPGTSDTQYF.

Of note for this clone: The junction departs from germline at one end; a sequencing error may be responsible. The chain employs TRBV12-3 or TRBV12-4 and TRBJ1-2; D remains unclear. The length of the CDR3 is 13 residues. The CDR3 spells CASSPGFNSVRWF. The DNA of the CDR3 is TGTGCCAGCAGTCCGGGTTTCAACTCAGTTCGATGGTTC.

The chain carries TRBV25-1 and TRBJ2-2, with D possibly TRBD2 on 6 matching bases. Per germline, CDR1 MGHDK and CDR2 SYGVNS. The ends were cut back, 1 base at V and 3 bases at J, with 12 bases in the middle. The CDR3 is 16 amino acids. This chain's CDR3 is CASSEWGRDYTGELFF. The DNA for the CDR3 is TGTGCCAGCAGTGAATGGGGCAGGGACTACACCGGGGAGCTGTTTTTT.

To note about this clone: Sequence at one end of the junction differs from germline and may be a read error. The chain combines TRBV2 with TRBJ2-5; 8 bases align to TRBD1. Germline CDR1 and CDR2: SNHLY and FYNNEI. This CDR3 contains 12 residues. The CDR3 DNA reads as TGTGCCATCGGAAACGGACAGGGCGGTGGGGACTTC. Translation gives CAIGNGQGGGDF.

The chain has TRBV5-1 and TRBJ2-1; TRBD2 is a possible D gene (6 bases). Germline CDR1 SGHRS, CDR2 YFSETQ. This CDR3 region has 14 residues. V was trimmed by 0 bases and J by 9 bases, leaving 13 bases between them. CDR3 DNA: TGCGCCAGCAGCTTGGGGGGACTCGAGCCTGAGCAGTTCTTC. Protein: CASSLGGLEPEQFF.

This clone was seen only a few times. This chain links TRBV29-1 with TRBJ2-1; weak D call: TRBD2 (6 bases). The CDR3 runs 12 residues. From germline, CDR1 is SQVTM and CDR2 ANQGSEA. Trimming removed 8 bases at V and 8 bases at J, with 16 bases between. For the CDR3, the DNA is TGCAGCCTAAGTGAGGGGAGGCATGAGCAGTTCTTC. It translates to CSLSEGRHEQFF.

The table lists this clone with a count of one. This rearrangement joins TRBV20-1 to TRBJ1-1; D is perhaps TRBD1 (5 bases). Trimming removed 4 bases from V and 3 bases from J, with 6 bases in between. The CDR3 is made up of 11 amino acids. Germline loops: CDR1 DFQATT, CDR2 SNEGSKA (reference sequence). The CDR3 DNA is TGCAGTGCTAAAGGGGACACTGAAGCTTTCTTT. It codes for CSAKGDTEAFF.

In this sample, this clone turned up once. The V call is TRBV7-8, the J call TRBJ2-1, with D possibly matching TRBD2 (5 bases). This CDR3 contains 15 residues. The V and J ends lost 1 base and 6 bases respectively, with 13 bases between them. Germline assignment: CDR1 SGHVS and CDR2 FQNEAQ. The CDR3 loop is CASSLVTLAINEQFF. The CDR3, as DNA: TGTGCCAGCAGCTTAGTGACCCTAGCAATCAATGAGCAGTTCTTC.

This sequence joins TRBV4-1 and TRBJ2-1, with D unresolved. Deletions cut 0 bases from V and 9 bases from J, with 12 bases between. Germline values: CDR1 MGHRA, CDR2 YSYEKL. CDR3 length equals 14 residues. The CDR3 loop is CASSQELLVAEQFF. In nucleotides, the CDR3 is TGCGCCAGCAGCCAAGAATTGCTAGTCGCTGAGCAGTTCTTC.

This clone occurred a few times. The chain has TRBV18 and TRBJ2-1; tentatively, D is TRBD2 (6 bases). The germline V gene has CDR1 KGHSH and CDR2 LQKENI. The germline V and J ends were trimmed by 3 bases and 0 bases, with 12 bases remaining between them. The CDR3 is 16 amino acids. The chain's CDR3 is CASSPRGLSSYNEQFF. CDR3 coding DNA: TGTGCCAGCTCACCGCGGGGCCTAAGCTCCTACAATGAGCAGTTCTTC. Using reference TRBV18 and TRBJ2-1 for the parts outside the CDR3, the full variable domain is NAGVMQNPRHLVRRRGQEARLRCSPMKGHSHVYWYRQLPEEGLKFMVYLQKENIIDESGMPKERFSAEFPKEGPSILRIQQVVRGDSAAYFCASSPRGLSSYNEQFFGPGTRLTVL.

This clone was counted a few times. This rearrangement joins TRBV30 to TRBJ2-1; 10 bases align to TRBD2. Germline V gene sequence: CDR1 GTSNPN, CDR2 SVGIG (reference sequence). CDR3 length equals 15 residues. V lost 2 bases, J lost 5 bases, and 6 bases stayed unmatched. The CDR3: CAWSLLAGLHNEQFF. The DNA of the CDR3 is TGTGCCTGGAGTCTACTAGCGGGACTCCACAATGAGCAGTTCTTC.

The rearrangement uses TRBV27 and TRBJ2-7, with 9 bases fitting TRBD1. V was pared by 6 bases and J by 0 bases, with 3 bases of the junction left unmatched. This CDR3 has 14 amino acids. CDR1 and CDR2 from the germline V gene are MNHEY and SMNVEV (reference sequence). The CDR3: CASRTTGGSYEQYF. CDR3 nucleotides: TGTGCCAGCAGAACGACAGGGGGCTCCTACGAGCAGTACTTC.

CDR3 sequence reads: CASSQTGAGANVLTF. Written as DNA, the CDR3 is TGCGCCAGCAGCCAAACAGGGGCTGGGGCCAACGTCCTGACTTTC. The V and J genes are TRBV4-1 and TRBJ2-6; 7 bases line up with TRBD1. This CDR3 spans 15 amino acids. Germline CDR1 and CDR2: MGHRA and YSYEKL. V was pared by 2 bases and J by 2 bases, with 0 bases of the junction left unmatched.

The CDR3 region is CAISDMPPEGGAEQFF. The CDR3 DNA reads TGTGCCATCAGTGATATGCCTCCGGAGGGAGGGGCGGAGCAGTTCTTC. J is TRBJ2-1 and V is TRBV10-3; 7 nucleotides line up with TRBD2. V gave up 3 bases and J gave up 10 bases; unmatched junction bases: 15. This CDR3 is built from 16 residues. In germline, CDR1 is ENHRY, CDR2 SYGVKD.

This sequence joins TRBV9 and TRBJ2-1; TRBD2 matches at 13 bases. Unmatched junction bases numbered 1, after V lost 3 bases and J lost 4 bases. Germline lookup yields CDR1 SGDLS and CDR2 YYNGEE. There are 15 residues in the CDR3. The CDR3, as DNA: TGTGCCAGCAGCGAGACTAGCGGGGGGTACAATGAGCAGTTCTTC. It codes for CASSETSGGYNEQFF.

A few counts support this clone. As DNA, the CDR3 is TGTGCCAGCATTGGCAGGGGGTACAATGAGCAGTTCTTC. It codes for CASIGRGYNEQFF. The chain carries TRBV28 and TRBJ2-1; 7 bases line up with TRBD1. The germline V gene encodes CDR1 MDHEN and CDR2 SYDVKM. Losses at the gene ends were 7 bases for V and 4 bases for J; bases not matched to a gene: 4. The CDR3 length is 13 residues. The full variable domain, with the rest looked up from reference TRBV28 and TRBJ2-1, is DVKVTQSSRYLVKRTGEKVFLECVQDMDHENMFWYRQDPGLGLRLIYFSYDVKMKEKGDIPEGYSVSREKKERFSLILESASTNQTSMYLCASIGRGYNEQFFGPGTRLTVL.

The rearrangement joins TRBV7-9 to TRBJ1-1, with no clear D. The CDR3 covers 12 residues. The V gene's germline CDR1 is SEHNR and CDR2 FQNEAQ (reference sequence). The V gene lost 7 bases and the J gene lost 6 bases, with 12 bases spanning the gap. In DNA form, the CDR3 reads TGTGCCAGCACCCCGGGATTTGCTGAAGCTTTCTTT. This translates into CASTPGFAEAFF. The entire variable domain, with the rest obtained from reference TRBV7-9 and TRBJ1-1, is as follows: DTGVSQNPRHKITKRGQNVTFRCDPISEHNRLYWYRQTLGQGPEFLTYFQNEAQLEKSRLLSDRFSAERPKGSFSTLEIQRTEQGDSAMYLCASTPGFAEAFFGQGTRLTVV.

This clone was seen only once. The chain recombines TRBV4-3 with TRBJ2-1; 10 positions match TRBD2. CDR3 length equals 16 residues. Germline V gene sequence: CDR1 LGHNA, CDR2 YSLEER. The V gene end was trimmed by 4 bases and the J gene end by 0 bases; junction bases not matched to a gene: 3. The CDR3 DNA reads TGCGCCAGCAGCCTTTGGACTAGCGGCTCCTACAATGAGCAGTTCTTC. Its protein is CASSLWTSGSYNEQFF.